These 32 T cell receptor beta chains were sequenced from one sample in a study of cytomegalovirus exposure and HLA in healthy donors (dated by TCRdb to about 2017). To prepare the library, the immunoSEQ multiplex PCR assay was applied. For the multiplex PCR, a mixture combining 60 forward primers for TCR Vbeta segments and 13 reverse primers for TCR Jbeta segments was used. TCRdb stores this immuneACCESS table with in-frame sequences only. Part of the clones is absent; in the studies checked, under half of the shortfall reflects unresolved V genes, and no reason is known for the rest. The sample contains roughly 80,000 clones, 81% of them found a single time. The ten largest clonotypes hold 1.5% to 2% of the sample. The sample comprised PBMCs. These receptors came from a woman aged 30 to 39 in good health and CMV-seronegative.

CDR3 loop: CASRPGGPLNEQFF. CDR3 nucleotides: TGCGCCAGCAGACCGGGAGGGCCGTTGAATGAGCAGTTCTTC. This chain joins TRBV4-1 and TRBJ2-1; 8 bases fit TRBD2. Germline CDR1 reads MGHRA; CDR2 reads YSYEKL. CDR3 size: 14 residues. V was clipped by 6 bases and J by 7 bases; unmatched bases: 8.

The chain joins TRBV27 to TRBJ1-3; D unclear. Trimming shortened V by 2 bases and J by 0 bases, and 11 bases separated the two germline ends. Germline-derived CDR1 and CDR2 are MNHEY and SMNVEV (reference sequence). This CDR3 comprises 16 residues. The CDR3 reads CASSLGPRGSGNTIYF. The CDR3 region has the DNA TGTGCCAGCAGTTTAGGGCCCCGGGGCTCTGGAAACACCATATATTTT.

The chain employs TRBV6-6 and TRBJ1-1, with TRBD1 matching over 8 bases. Germline V CDR1 and CDR2: MNHNY, SVGAGI (reference sequence). CDR3 length: 15 amino acids. J gave up 5 bases and V 6 bases, and 11 bases lay outside the gene matches. CDR3 bases: TGTGCCAGCAGCACAGGGGGGAATGGAGGTACTGAAGCTTTCTTT. Protein product: CASSTGGNGGTEAFF.

The V call is TRBV9, the J call TRBJ2-7; the D gene is possibly TRBD2 (7 bases). V lost 4 bases, J lost 5 bases, and 16 bases lay in between. This CDR3 has 14 amino acids. The germline V gene encodes CDR1 SGDLS and CDR2 YYNGEE. CDR3 loop: CASSPRLGGHEQYF. The CDR3 region has the DNA TGTGCCAGCAGCCCCCGGCTGGGGGGGCACGAGCAGTACTTC.

This sequence joins TRBV28 and TRBJ1-3; D might be TRBD1 (5 bases). Trimming took off 8 bases at V and 4 bases at J, with 18 bases between the two ends. There are 15 residues in the CDR3. Looked up from germline, CDR1 is MDHEN and CDR2 is SYDVKM. The CDR3 sequence: CASDSSGAGGNTIYF. The CDR3, as DNA: TGTGCCAGCGATTCAAGCGGGGCGGGGGGAAACACCATATATTTT.

V gene TRBV6-1 combines with J gene TRBJ2-5; the D gene is possibly TRBD1 (7 bases). The CDR3 contains 15 residues. The V gene lost 3 bases and the J gene lost 5 bases, with 16 bases spanning the gap. Germline loops: CDR1 MNHNS, CDR2 SASEGT. Written as DNA, the CDR3 is TGTGCCAGCAGTGACGCCAGGGGGGATTTGGAGACCCAGTACTTC. Translation: CASSDARGDLETQYF.

The gene calls are TRBV7-2 and TRBJ1-2; D is undetermined. The V end lost 5 bases, the J end lost 4 bases, and 8 bases lay between the germline ends. The CDR3 length is 12 residues. The germline gives CDR1 SGHTA, CDR2 FQGNSA. The CDR3 nucleotides read TGTGCCAGCAGCCTCGGTGGCTATGGCTACACCTTC. Protein: CASSLGGYGYTF. Looking up the rest from reference TRBV7-2 and TRBJ1-2 gives the full variable domain: GAGVSQSPSNKVTEKGKDVELRCDPISGHTALYWYRQSLGQGLEFLIYFQGNSAPDKSGLPSDRFSAERTGGSVSTLTIQRTQQEDSAVYLCASSLGGYGYTFGSGTRLTVV.

This rearrangement joins TRBV7-9 to TRBJ2-1; 7 bases map to TRBD1. CDR1 and CDR2 from the germline V gene are SEHNR and FQNEAQ (reference sequence). After removal of 5 bases from V and 0 bases from J, the junction contained 10 bases not matched to a gene. This CDR3 is built from 17 residues. The CDR3 spells CASSVDQGESSYNEQFF. The CDR3 bases are TGTGCCAGCAGCGTGGATCAGGGGGAGAGCTCCTACAATGAGCAGTTCTTC.

The rearrangement joins TRBV28 to TRBJ2-7, with no clear D. Trimming removed 6 bases at V and 1 base at J, with 4 bases between. The CDR3 runs to 11 residues. Germline values: CDR1 MDHEN, CDR2 SYDVKM. In nucleotides, the CDR3 is TGTGCCAGCAGCAGGTCCTACGAGCAGTACTTC. This encodes CASSRSYEQYF.

The rearrangement links TRBV25-1 to TRBJ2-7, with 10 positions matching TRBD2. Germline assignment: CDR1 MGHDK and CDR2 SYGVNS. With V trimmed by 4 bases and J by 4 bases, 4 bases remained unmatched. The CDR3 covers 14 residues. The CDR3 is CASSAGLAEYEQYF. As DNA, the CDR3 is TGTGCCAGCAGTGCAGGACTAGCGGAGTACGAGCAGTACTTC.

This chain connects TRBV7-9 to TRBJ1-1; D unresolved. Germline lookup yields CDR1 SEHNR and CDR2 FQNEAQ (reference sequence). V dropped 7 bases and J dropped 6 bases, with 15 bases sitting between them. The CDR3 extends over 13 amino acids. The CDR3 reads CASTQLVSAEAFF. The CDR3, as DNA: TGTGCCAGCACCCAACTAGTCTCGGCTGAAGCTTTCTTT.

The chain recombines TRBV19 with TRBJ2-1; D gene unclear. This CDR3 comprises 13 residues. The germline V gene encodes CDR1 LNHDA and CDR2 SQIVND (reference sequence). With 3 bases removed from V and 4 bases from J, the gap between germline ends came to 7 bases. The CDR3 nucleotides read TGTGCCAGTAGTATCAGTTCGTACAATGAGCAGTTCTTC. As protein: CASSISSYNEQFF.

V usage is TRBV5-1 and J usage is TRBJ2-1; TRBD2 matches 14 bases. This CDR3 is built from 17 residues. V lost 3 bases and J lost 7; bases outside the gene matches: 9. Germline CDR1 is SGHRS and CDR2 is YFSETQ. CDR3 protein: CASSWASGTSGRNEQFF. In DNA, the CDR3 is TGCGCCAGCAGCTGGGCTTCCGGGACTAGCGGGAGAAATGAGCAGTTCTTC.

The chain is built from TRBV5-1 and TRBJ2-1, with 8 bases matching TRBD2. CDR1 and CDR2 from the germline V gene are SGHRS and YFSETQ. V was pared by 4 bases and J by 2 bases, with 8 bases of the junction left unmatched. CDR3 length: 16 amino acids. The CDR3 DNA sequence: TGCGCCAGCAGCACCTCGGGACTAGACCCCTACAATGAGCAGTTCTTC. This codes for CASSTSGLDPYNEQFF.

This clone appeared once. The chain couples TRBV18 to TRBJ2-2; 8 bases are shared with TRBD2. The ends lost 3 bases at V and 6 bases at J; junction bases unmatched: 15. The CDR3 runs 18 residues. Germline assignment: CDR1 KGHSH and CDR2 LQKENI. CDR3 sequence reads: CASSPNRPGGSYAGELFF. In nucleotides, the CDR3 is TGTGCCAGCTCACCCAACAGGCCGGGAGGGTCGTATGCCGGGGAGCTGTTTTTT. Together with reference TRBV18 and TRBJ2-2, the CDR3 gives the full variable domain: NAGVMQNPRHLVRRRGQEARLRCSPMKGHSHVYWYRQLPEEGLKFMVYLQKENIIDESGMPKERFSAEFPKEGPSILRIQQVVRGDSAAYFCASSPNRPGGSYAGELFFGEGSRLTVL.

V usage is TRBV5-5 and J usage is TRBJ2-7, with D hard to call. The CDR3 sequence is 12 residues long. V was pared by 5 bases and J by 2 bases, with 8 bases between. The germline V gene encodes CDR1 SGHKS and CDR2 YYEKEE (reference sequence). The CDR3 DNA reads TGTGCCAGCAGAGCTTATCCCTACGAGCAGTACTTC. It encodes CASRAYPYEQYF. Full variable domain (rest looked up from reference TRBV5-5 and TRBJ2-7): DAGVTQSPTHLIKTRGQQVTLRCSPISGHKSVSWYQQVLGQGPQFIFQYYEKEERGRGNFPDRFSARQFPNYSSELNVNALLLGDSALYLCASRAYPYEQYFGPGTRLTVT.

The genes are TRBV10-3 and TRBJ1-5; 7 nucleotides align to TRBD1. Germline V CDR1 and CDR2: ENHRY, SYGVKD. V lost 0 bases, J lost 3 bases, and 5 bases stayed unmatched. The CDR3 spans 16 residues. CDR3 region: CAISESRTGDNQPQHF. Here the CDR3 DNA reads TGTGCCATCAGTGAGTCGAGAACAGGGGACAATCAGCCCCAGCATTTT.

This clone showed up just a few times. This chain links TRBV4-1 with TRBJ1-1; D might be TRBD1 (6 bases). V lost 6 bases and J 4 bases, leaving 15 bases between the germline ends. The CDR3 sequence is 14 residues long. The germline V gene has CDR1 MGHRA and CDR2 YSYEKL. CDR3 region: CASRSLQGGTEAFF. The CDR3 DNA follows: TGCGCCAGCAGGTCATTACAGGGCGGCACTGAAGCTTTCTTT.

V gene TRBV7-9 combines with J gene TRBJ2-7, with 7 nucleotides matching TRBD1. The CDR3 loop spans 14 amino acids. Germline CDR1 reads SEHNR; CDR2 reads FQNEAQ (reference sequence). The J segment lost 7 bases and the V segment lost 10 bases, leaving 16 bases of the junction unmatched. CDR3 sequence: CATNHGTELMEQYF. The CDR3 DNA is TGTGCCACCAATCACGGGACAGAACTTATGGAGCAGTACTTC.

V gene TRBV7-6 combines with J gene TRBJ1-1, with TRBD1 as a possible D gene (6 bases). The CDR3 is 15 amino acids. Looked up from germline, CDR1 is SGHVS and CDR2 is FNYEAQ. With 2 bases removed from V and 1 base from J, the gap between germline ends came to 11 bases. The CDR3 spells CASSLSGGQNTEAFF. DNA for the CDR3: TGTGCCAGCAGCTTATCTGGGGGACAGAACACTGAAGCTTTCTTT. The full variable domain, completed using reference TRBV7-6 and TRBJ1-1, is GAGVSQSPRYKVTKRGQDVALRCDPISGHVSLYWYRQALGQGPEFLTYFNYEAQQDKSGLPNDRFSAERPEGSISTLTIQRTEQRDSAMYRCASSLSGGQNTEAFFGQGTRLTVV.

This chain links TRBV28 with TRBJ2-4, with unresolved D. Trimming took 1 base from V and 2 from J, leaving 12 bases between them. CDR3 length: 16 residues. The germline gives CDR1 MDHEN, CDR2 SYDVKM. CDR3 coding DNA: TGTGCCAGCAGTTTATTGGGCCCCATCACCAAAAACATTCAGTACTTC. Translated, it gives CASSLLGPITKNIQYF.

With regard to this clone: This specimen includes other DNA sequences encoding the same CDR3. This chain connects TRBV18 to TRBJ1-5; perhaps TRBD1 as D (5 bases). Per germline, CDR1 KGHSH and CDR2 LQKENI. Trimming cost V 2 bases and J 0 bases, with 14 bases left between them. The CDR3 is made up of 17 amino acids. The CDR3 reads CASSPGAPRGSNQPQHF. The CDR3 DNA reads TGTGCCAGCTCACCAGGGGCTCCTCGAGGTAGCAATCAGCCCCAGCATTTT.

The chain recombines TRBV29-1 with TRBJ1-4; D is perhaps TRBD1 (6 bases). The germline V and J ends were trimmed by 4 bases and 8 bases, with 14 bases remaining between them. This CDR3 has 13 amino acids. The germline V gene has CDR1 SQVTM and CDR2 ANQGSEA. CDR3 coding DNA: TGCAGCGTTGTCCGGGGGGCTGGGGAAAAACTGTTTTTT. This translates into CSVVRGAGEKLFF.

The CDR3 spells CASSYRPSSYGYTF. DNA of the CDR3: TGTGCCAGCAGTTATCGTCCGAGTTCCTATGGCTACACCTTC. This chain links TRBV6-5 with TRBJ1-2; D not resolved. CDR3 size: 14 residues. V dropped 3 bases and J dropped 4 bases, with 12 bases sitting between them. Germline assignment: CDR1 MNHEY and CDR2 SVGAGI.

This chain connects TRBV5-1 to TRBJ2-3; 13 bases line up with TRBD2. The CDR3 covers 20 residues. V shed 4 bases, J shed 1 base, and the junction held 15 bases outside the gene matches. In germline, CDR1 is SGHRS, CDR2 YFSETQ. The CDR3 nucleotides are TGCGCCAGCAGCCGGGGACTAGCGGGAACCGGGATTCGGGGCACAGATACGCAGTATTTT. It specifies CASSRGLAGTGIRGTDTQYF.

The chain uses TRBV28 and TRBJ2-3, with TRBD2 matching 8 bases. With 11 bases clipped from V and 1 base from J, the junction kept 5 bases outside the gene matches. The CDR3 runs 13 residues. Germline-derived CDR1 and CDR2 are MDHEN and SYDVKM. The CDR3 loop is CALSGIGTDTQYF. The DNA for the CDR3 is TGTGCCCTTAGCGGGATCGGCACAGATACGCAGTATTTT.

CDR3 nucleotides: TGTGCCAGCTCTCAGCGGGAGGGCAGCTCCTACAATGAGCAGTTCTTC. Its translation is CASSQREGSSYNEQFF. V usage is TRBV18 and J usage is TRBJ2-1; 10 nucleotides align to TRBD2. Germline trimming cut 6 bases from V and 0 bases from J; bases unmatched to any gene: 5. The length of the CDR3 is 16 residues. The germline gives CDR1 KGHSH, CDR2 LQKENI.

This sequence joins TRBV9 and TRBJ2-1; D gene ambiguous. Germline lookup yields CDR1 SGDLS and CDR2 YYNGEE. The CDR3 contains 15 residues. Trimming shortened V by 6 bases and J by 0 bases, and 13 bases separated the two germline ends. The CDR3 DNA sequence: TGTGCCAGCACCCCTGGAGCGAGCTCCTACAATGAGCAGTTCTTC. This encodes CASTPGASSYNEQFF.

V gene TRBV19 combines with J gene TRBJ2-3; TRBD2 aligns across 8 bases. Germline CDR1 LNHDA, CDR2 SQIVND (reference sequence). The CDR3 covers 15 residues. Unmatched junction bases numbered 6, after V lost 7 bases and J lost 0 bases. CDR3 sequence reads: CASNREGPSTDTQYF. As DNA, the CDR3 is TGTGCCAGTAACCGGGAGGGACCTAGCACAGATACGCAGTATTTT.

The gene calls are TRBV9 and TRBJ2-1, with 8 positions matching TRBD1. The CDR3 extends over 16 amino acids. The junction had 10 bases not matched to a gene; V was cut back by 0 bases and J by 8 bases. Germline V lookup: CDR1 SGDLS, CDR2 YYNGEE. In DNA form, the CDR3 reads TGTGCCAGCAGCGTAGAGGTCAGGGGGCGCATCTATGAGCAGTTCTTC. This gives the protein CASSVEVRGRIYEQFF. Looking up the rest from reference TRBV9 and TRBJ2-1 gives the full variable domain: DSGVTQTPKHLITATGQRVTLRCSPRSGDLSVYWYQQSLDQGLQFLIQYYNGEERAKGNILERFSAQQFPDLHSELNLSSLELGDSALYFCASSVEVRGRIYEQFFGPGTRLTVL.

The rearrangement joins TRBV28 to TRBJ2-4; D is ambiguous. Trimming cost V 3 bases and J 2 bases, with 11 bases left between them. Germline V gene sequence: CDR1 MDHEN, CDR2 SYDVKM. CDR3 size: 15 residues. In DNA form, the CDR3 reads TGTGCCAGCAGTTTCCCATCGAGGTCCAAAAACATTCAGTACTTC. Its translation is CASSFPSRSKNIQYF.

The CDR3 region has the DNA TGTGCCAGCAGCCGGGGGGTGGCGGGAAGCAGGTACAATGAGCAGTTCTTC. Its translation is CASSRGVAGSRYNEQFF. The gene calls are TRBV5-4 and TRBJ2-1, with 7 bases fitting TRBD2. With 4 bases clipped from V and 4 bases from J, the junction kept 14 bases outside the gene matches. Germline CDR1 and CDR2: SGHNT and YYREEE (reference sequence). The CDR3 is 17 residues long.